Listed here are 13 T cell receptor beta chains from one sample, sequenced in a study of blood T cell repertoires in COVID-19. The repertoire was sequenced with immunoSEQ multiplex PCR; TCRdb's copy has only in-frame clones and lacks some. Among approximately 360,000 clones listed, over 80% were seen once. The sequencing sample was made of PBMCs or T cells enriched from blood (not recorded which). The origin of the receptors is a woman in her forties or fifties who had recovered from COVID-19.

The chain joins TRBV7-2 to TRBJ1-2, with D perhaps TRBD1 (6 bases). V lost 5 bases and J lost 8, with 21 bases in between. This CDR3 comprises 15 residues. CDR1 SGHTA and CDR2 FQGNSA come from the germline V gene. The CDR3 loop reads CASSPTVGTRVGYTF. CDR3 in DNA: TGTGCCAGCAGCCCCACGGTTGGGACACGCGTCGGCTACACCTTC. The full variable domain, in which reference TRBV7-2 and TRBJ1-2 provide the parts outside the CDR3, is GAGVSQSPSNKVTEKGKDVELRCDPISGHTALYWYRQSLGQGLEFLIYFQGNSAPDKSGLPSDRFSAERTGGSVSTLTIQRTQQEDSAVYLCASSPTVGTRVGYTFGSGTRLTVV.

The rearrangement uses TRBV29-1 and TRBJ2-2; D not resolved. Germline loops: CDR1 SQVTM, CDR2 ANQGSEA. The CDR3 has 13 residues. The V gene lost 1 base and the J gene lost 5 bases, with 8 bases spanning the gap. Here the CDR3 reads CSVEVGRTGELFF. The CDR3 DNA follows: TGCAGCGTTGAAGTGGGCCGTACCGGGGAGCTGTTTTTT.

The DNA of the CDR3 is TGTGCCAGCAGTGACTTGGGACTAGCGGGCACCGGGGAGCTGTTTTTT. This encodes CASSDLGLAGTGELFF. This chain joins TRBV6-4 and TRBJ2-2; 12 bases are a match to TRBD2. Unmatched junction bases numbered 1, after V lost 1 base and J lost 4 bases. The V gene's germline CDR1 is MRHNA and CDR2 SNTAGT. The CDR3 sequence is 16 residues long.

This clone was observed once. The genes are TRBV16 and TRBJ1-4; weak D call: TRBD1 (6 bases). The CDR3 sequence is 17 residues long. Trimming pared 5 bases from V and 5 bases from J, leaving 21 bases between. Germline-derived CDR1 and CDR2 are KGHSY and FQNENV. The CDR3 here is CASSGAGVAGENEKLFF. As DNA, the CDR3 is TGTGCCAGCAGCGGTGCAGGGGTAGCGGGCGAAAATGAAAAACTGTTTTTT.

The chain links TRBV19 to TRBJ2-3; D gene uncertain. The ends were cut back, 5 bases at V and 6 bases at J, with 24 bases in the middle. The CDR3 runs to 17 residues. The germline CDR1 and CDR2 sequences are LNHDA and SQIVND (reference sequence). This chain's CDR3 is CASSASRRTSPGDTQYF. The DNA of the CDR3 is TGTGCCAGTAGTGCCTCGAGACGCACCTCCCCGGGTGATACGCAGTATTTT.

The rearrangement joins TRBV6-5 to TRBJ2-7, with D perhaps matching TRBD1 (6 bases). Germline assignment: CDR1 MNHEY and CDR2 SVGAGI. CDR3 size: 13 residues. The germline V and J ends were trimmed by 5 bases and 7 bases, with 15 bases remaining between them. The CDR3 DNA reads as TGTGCCAGCAGTCTCCAGGGGCTCGGGGAGCAGTACTTC. This sequence encodes CASSLQGLGEQYF.

This clone has a single count. This chain links TRBV30 with TRBJ1-4; D unclear. CDR3 size: 13 residues. Germline CDR1 GTSNPN, CDR2 SVGIG (reference sequence). The V end lost 0 bases, the J end lost 8 bases, and 10 bases lay between the germline ends. As DNA, the CDR3 is TGTGCCTGGAGTGTACTAGGAGACGAAAAACTGTTTTTT. It codes for CAWSVLGDEKLFF.

The chain recombines TRBV7-2 with TRBJ2-1; D may be TRBD2 (6 bases). The V end lost 1 base, the J end lost 0 bases, and 13 bases lay between the germline ends. CDR1 and CDR2 (germline): SGHTA, FQGNSA. The CDR3 sequence is 17 residues long. CDR3 DNA sequence: TGTGCCAGCAGCTTAGGCCCGGGACTCCTCTCCTACAATGAGCAGTTCTTC. Encoded protein: CASSLGPGLLSYNEQFF.

The V call is TRBV7-8, the J call TRBJ1-2; 8 bases are a match to TRBD1. The CDR3 spans 17 residues. Germline V gene sequence: CDR1 SGHVS, CDR2 FQNEAQ. Losses at the gene ends were 5 bases for V and 4 bases for J; bases not matched to a gene: 15. CDR3 loop: CASSPRFRDRRSYGYTF. For the CDR3, the DNA is TGTGCCAGCAGCCCCCGGTTTCGGGACAGGCGATCCTATGGCTACACCTTC. The entire variable domain, with the rest obtained from reference TRBV7-8 and TRBJ1-2, is as follows: GAGVSQSPRYKVAKRGQDVALRCDPISGHVSLFWYQQALGQGPEFLTYFQNEAQLDKSGLPSDRFFAERPEGSVSTLKIQRTQQEDSAVYLCASSPRFRDRRSYGYTFGSGTRLTVV.

The count of this clone is one. The J gene is TRBJ2-7, the V gene TRBV18, with unresolved D. The CDR3 consists of 14 residues. CDR1 KGHSH and CDR2 LQKENI come from the germline V gene. V was pared by 0 bases and J by 4 bases, with 10 bases between. The CDR3 DNA sequence: TGTGCCAGCTCACCACCCGGTCTAGTTTACGAGCAGTACTTC. Translated: CASSPPGLVYEQYF.

The CDR3 protein is CASSQESSPNTGELFF. DNA of the CDR3: TGCGCCAGCAGCCAAGAATCTAGCCCTAACACCGGGGAGCTGTTTTTT. The chain uses TRBV4-3 and TRBJ2-2; tentative D call: TRBD2 (5 bases). In germline, CDR1 is LGHNA, CDR2 YSLEER. Trimming took off 0 bases at V and 2 bases at J, with 10 bases between the two ends. The CDR3 sequence is 16 residues long.

This chain links TRBV7-9 with TRBJ1-6, with TRBD1 as a possible D gene (5 bases). The CDR3 runs to 14 residues. CDR1 is SEHNR and CDR2 is FQNEAQ in the germline V gene (reference sequence). V was trimmed by 5 bases and J by 7 bases, leaving 12 bases between them. This CDR3 is CASSHSTENSPLHF. The CDR3 DNA sequence: TGTGCCAGCAGCCACTCGACAGAGAATTCACCCCTCCACTTT.

This chain uses TRBV19 with TRBJ2-2, with D possibly TRBD1 on 5 matching bases. Trimming took 7 bases from V and 6 from J, leaving 12 bases between them. The V gene's germline CDR1 is LNHDA and CDR2 SQIVND (reference sequence). The CDR3 is made up of 13 amino acids. In DNA form, the CDR3 reads TGTGCCAGTATTTCAGGGTCCTCCGGGGAGCTGTTTTTT. This codes for CASISGSSGELFF.